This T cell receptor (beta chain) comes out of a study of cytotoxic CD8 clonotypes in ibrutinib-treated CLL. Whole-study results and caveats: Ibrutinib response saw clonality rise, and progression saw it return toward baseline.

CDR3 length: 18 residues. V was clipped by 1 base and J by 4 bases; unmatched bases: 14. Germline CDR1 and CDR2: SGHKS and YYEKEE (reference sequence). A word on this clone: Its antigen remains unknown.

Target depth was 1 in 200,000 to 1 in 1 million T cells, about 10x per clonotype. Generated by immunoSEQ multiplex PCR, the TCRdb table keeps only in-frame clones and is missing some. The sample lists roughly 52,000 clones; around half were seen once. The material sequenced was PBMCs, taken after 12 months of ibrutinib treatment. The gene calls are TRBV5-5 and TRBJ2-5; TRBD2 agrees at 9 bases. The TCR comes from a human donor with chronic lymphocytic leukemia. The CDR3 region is CASSLFLRLAGRSETQYF. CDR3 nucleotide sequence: TGTGCCAGCAGCTTGTTTCTTCGTCTAGCGGGACGCTCAGAGACCCAGTACTTC.